This TCR beta chain was retrieved from a study of breast tumors, draining lymph nodes, adjacent tissues. Trimming stripped 4 bases from V and 3 bases from J, with 13 bases between. The length of the CDR3 is 15 residues. Germline V gene data show CDR1 as SGHDT and CDR2 as YYEEEE. Axillary draining lymph nodes of breast cancer patients supplied the node samples. TCRdb redid the calling of the multiplex PCR reads with MiXCR, one entry per CDR3 protein. The data show about 180,000 distinct CDR3 sequences, 30% to 35% seen once. The chain links TRBV5-6 to TRBJ1-4, with D hard to call. The sample consisted of axillary lymph node tissue. This receptor was taken from a female donor with breast cancer. Some clones in this sample may be carry-over from other donors' samples. The CDR3 region has the DNA TGTGCCAGCAGCCACACGGGGTTGGCTAATGAAAAACTGTTTTTT. This encodes CASSHTGLANEKLFF.